These 28 T cell receptor beta chains originate from one sample sequenced in a study of T cell changes during pregnancy in multiple sclerosis. Here immunoSEQ multiplex PCR was the method, and the copy in TCRdb shows in-frame clones only, minus some. The sample yields under 60,000 clones, around 93% seen once. The sequencing here drew on CD4+ T cells from peripheral blood mononuclear cells, taken after pregnancy. The receptors come from a female donor with multiple sclerosis, enrolled in a pregnancy study.

The chain carries TRBV27 and TRBJ1-5; 9 bases fit TRBD1. The V gene end was trimmed by 4 bases and the J gene end by 4 bases; junction bases not matched to a gene: 26. Germline V gene lookup returns CDR1 MNHEY and CDR2 SMNVEV (reference sequence). The CDR3 contains 22 residues. The CDR3, as DNA: TGTGCCAGCAGTTCCAACCGAGGGACCATGGACAGGGGAAGAAAGGATAATCAGCCCCAGCATTTT. Encoded protein: CASSSNRGTMDRGRKDNQPQHF.

The CDR3 region is CASSLGTSGGHHRTDTQYF. The CDR3, as DNA: TGCGCCAGCAGCTTGGGGACTAGCGGGGGGCACCATCGCACAGATACGCAGTATTTT. The chain links TRBV5-1 to TRBJ2-3; 14 nucleotides align to TRBD2. The CDR3 sequence is 19 residues long. Germline assignment: CDR1 SGHRS and CDR2 YFSETQ. The V gene end was trimmed by 0 bases and the J gene end by 1 base; junction bases not matched to a gene: 7.

This clone appeared once. This chain joins TRBV30 and TRBJ1-5; a possible D gene is TRBD1 (5 bases). The CDR3 is 15 amino acids. The ends were cut back, 2 bases at V and 0 bases at J, with 11 bases in the middle. The germline V gene encodes CDR1 GTSNPN and CDR2 SVGIG (reference sequence). The CDR3 nucleotides are TGTGCCTGGAGTCCCTGGACAACTAGCAATCAGCCCCAGCATTTT. Its translation: CAWSPWTTSNQPQHF. The variable domain in full, with the rest retrieved from reference TRBV30 and TRBJ1-5, is SQTIHQWPATLVQPVGSPLSLECTVEGTSNPNLYWYRQAAGRGLQLLFYSVGIGQISSEVPQNLSASRPQDRQFILSSKKLLLSDSGFYLCAWSPWTTSNQPQHFGDGTRLSIL.

This clone came up once. V usage is TRBV5-5 and J usage is TRBJ1-4; 9 nucleotides match TRBD1. With V trimmed by 4 bases and J by 3 bases, 13 bases remained unmatched. There are 18 residues in the CDR3. Germline V gene data show CDR1 as SGHKS and CDR2 as YYEKEE (reference sequence). The CDR3 here is CASSGGTGRRAANEKLFF. CDR3 bases: TGTGCCAGCAGCGGGGGGACAGGGAGACGAGCGGCTAATGAAAAACTGTTTTTT. Full variable domain (missing parts from reference TRBV5-5 and TRBJ1-4): DAGVTQSPTHLIKTRGQQVTLRCSPISGHKSVSWYQQVLGQGPQFIFQYYEKEERGRGNFPDRFSARQFPNYSSELNVNALLLGDSALYLCASSGGTGRRAANEKLFFGSGTQLSVL.

The CDR3: CASSFVSEGYTF. CDR3 DNA sequence: TGTGCCAGCAGCTTCGTGTCAGAAGGCTACACCTTC. The genes are TRBV5-5 and TRBJ1-2; D not certain. CDR1 and CDR2 from the germline V gene are SGHKS and YYEKEE (reference sequence). Trimming removed 2 bases from V and 8 bases from J, with 10 bases in between. This CDR3 is 12 amino acids long.

CDR3 sequence: CASSLPGTGSNQPQHF. The CDR3 DNA is TGTGCCAGCAGTTTACCCGGGACAGGAAGCAATCAGCCCCAGCATTTT. The chain links TRBV28 to TRBJ1-5, with 8 bases identical to TRBD1. Trimming cost V 2 bases and J 1 base; bases outside gene matches: 4. The CDR3 totals 16 residues. Germline V gene data show CDR1 as MDHEN and CDR2 as SYDVKM.

This rearrangement joins TRBV5-6 to TRBJ2-7; the match to TRBD1 covers 8 bases. This CDR3 is 14 amino acids long. Germline CDR1 SGHDT, CDR2 YYEEEE. V shed 4 bases and J 2 bases; nucleotides not matched to a gene: 5. CDR3 DNA: TGTGCCAGCAGCGGGACAGGACCTACCTACGAGCAGTACTTC. This gives the protein CASSGTGPTYEQYF.

The chain has TRBV7-6 and TRBJ1-2, with 7 bases fitting TRBD1. This CDR3 region has 15 residues. The trim removed 2 bases at V and 0 bases at J, leaving 3 bases unmatched. In germline, CDR1 is SGHVS, CDR2 FNYEAQ. CDR3 nucleotides: TGTGCCAGCAGCTTAAAACAGGGGACTAACTATGGCTACACCTTC. This translates into CASSLKQGTNYGYTF.

The rearrangement joins TRBV7-2 to TRBJ2-7; D is uncertain. The germline gives CDR1 SGHTA, CDR2 FQGNSA. With 2 bases removed from V and 7 bases from J, the gap between germline ends came to 9 bases. CDR3 size: 12 residues. The CDR3 here is CASSLNTGEQYF. The CDR3 nucleotides are TGTGCCAGCAGCTTAAATACGGGTGAGCAGTACTTC.

The V call is TRBV7-2, the J call TRBJ1-6; a weak D match, TRBD1 (5 bases). The CDR3 has 16 amino acids. V was pared by 2 bases and J by 10 bases, with 18 bases between. Germline V gene data show CDR1 as SGHTA and CDR2 as FQGNSA. This chain's CDR3 is CASSLSLLGGGSPLHF. CDR3 DNA: TGTGCCAGCAGCTTATCATTGCTCGGGGGAGGCTCACCCCTCCACTTT.

The V gene is TRBV5-1, the J gene TRBJ2-5; weak D call: TRBD2 (6 bases). This CDR3 is 14 amino acids long. CDR1 SGHRS and CDR2 YFSETQ come from the germline V gene. With 5 bases removed from V and 5 bases from J, the gap between germline ends came to 16 bases. The CDR3 region has the DNA TGCGCCAGCAGTCTAGGGGACTCGGTGGAGACCCAGTACTTC. Its translation: CASSLGDSVETQYF.

This chain joins TRBV7-2 and TRBJ2-1; D gene ambiguous. This CDR3 has 12 amino acids. Germline loops: CDR1 SGHTA, CDR2 FQGNSA. Trimming removed 5 bases from V and 6 bases from J, with 8 bases in between. The CDR3, as DNA: TGTGCCAGCAGCCCAGAGCGCAATGAGCAGTTCTTC. Protein product: CASSPERNEQFF.

The chain links TRBV18 to TRBJ2-3; 11 bases line up with TRBD2. This CDR3 comprises 15 residues. The germline CDR1 and CDR2 sequences are KGHSH and LQKENI. J was trimmed by 4 bases and V by 5 bases; bases with no gene match: 5. CDR3 DNA: TGTGCCAGCTCAAAACTAGCGGGGGTTGCAGATACGCAGTATTTT. This gives the protein CASSKLAGVADTQYF.

The chain links TRBV9 to TRBJ2-1, with D possibly TRBD2 on 6 matching bases. Germline-derived CDR1 and CDR2 are SGDLS and YYNGEE. The CDR3 runs 16 residues. Trimming removed 0 bases from V and 3 bases from J, with 13 bases in between. The CDR3 DNA reads TGTGCCAGCAGCGTAGGGTCGGGAGACTACTACAATGAGCAGTTCTTC. Translating gives CASSVGSGDYYNEQFF.

CDR3 in amino acids: CASWDSWNQPQHF. Here the CDR3 DNA reads TGTGCCAGCTGGGACAGCTGGAATCAGCCCCAGCATTTT. The rearrangement uses TRBV19 and TRBJ1-5; TRBD1 matches 7 bases. Germline CDR1 LNHDA, CDR2 SQIVND (reference sequence). The CDR3 extends over 13 amino acids. The V gene end was trimmed by 9 bases and the J gene end by 4 bases; junction bases not matched to a gene: 6.

V usage is TRBV2 and J usage is TRBJ2-3, with 10 bases identical to TRBD1. The CDR3 is made up of 14 amino acids. V shed 10 bases and J 7 bases; nucleotides not matched to a gene: 11. The germline CDR1 and CDR2 sequences are SNHLY and FYNNEI. CDR3 in amino acids: CATRQGAGLNTQYF. In nucleotides, the CDR3 is TGTGCCACCCGACAGGGGGCAGGATTAAATACGCAGTATTTT.

The chain recombines TRBV9 with TRBJ2-3; D may be TRBD2 (5 bases). Germline lookup yields CDR1 SGDLS and CDR2 YYNGEE. This CDR3 region has 14 residues. V was pared by 0 bases and J by 3 bases, with 8 bases between. Written as DNA, the CDR3 is TGTGCCAGCAGCGTAGTTCCGGGGACAGATACGCAGTATTTT. Translated, it gives CASSVVPGTDTQYF.

J is TRBJ1-2 and V is TRBV6-1; D not resolved. V was clipped by 4 bases and J by 4 bases, with 13 bases between them. In germline, CDR1 is MNHNS, CDR2 SASEGT. The CDR3 runs to 14 residues. This CDR3 reads CASSATTVPYGYTF. CDR3 nucleotides: TGTGCCAGCAGTGCCACTACGGTGCCCTATGGCTACACCTTC.

The rearrangement links TRBV5-1 to TRBJ2-3; 7 bases align to TRBD1. This CDR3 has 17 amino acids. With 4 bases clipped from V and 0 bases from J, the junction kept 11 bases outside the gene matches. Germline V gene data show CDR1 as SGHRS and CDR2 as YFSETQ. The CDR3 here is CASSRGTAISSTDTQYF. CDR3 DNA sequence: TGCGCCAGCAGCAGGGGGACAGCGATATCTAGCACAGATACGCAGTATTTT.

The chain has TRBV19 and TRBJ2-4; TRBD1 aligns across 9 bases. With V trimmed by 6 bases and J by 7 bases, 13 bases remained unmatched. The germline V gene has CDR1 LNHDA and CDR2 SQIVND (reference sequence). CDR3 size: 16 residues. The CDR3 loop reads CASSPGTGMGYNIQYF. The CDR3 DNA reads as TGTGCCAGTAGCCCCGGGACAGGGATGGGTTACAACATTCAGTACTTC.

This clone was recorded once. Here the CDR3 reads CASSQMGPGGGNTEAFF. In nucleotides, the CDR3 is TGTGCCAGCAGCCAAATGGGGCCAGGGGGTGGCAACACTGAAGCTTTCTTT. The chain carries TRBV4-2 and TRBJ1-1; 7 nucleotides line up with TRBD1. The CDR3 runs to 17 residues. In germline, CDR1 is LGHNA, CDR2 YNFKEQ. The trim removed 2 bases at V and 2 bases at J, leaving 11 bases unmatched.

This chain links TRBV7-9 with TRBJ2-3; 10 bases are shared with TRBD2. There are 16 residues in the CDR3. The V gene's germline CDR1 is SEHNR and CDR2 FQNEAQ (reference sequence). V lost 6 bases to trimming and J lost 4 bases; unmatched junction nucleotides: 10. This chain's CDR3 is CASRLLAGGVADTQYF. The CDR3, as DNA: TGTGCCAGCAGGCTCTTAGCGGGGGGAGTTGCAGATACGCAGTATTTT.

The chain is built from TRBV2 and TRBJ2-7; D ambiguous. CDR1 is SNHLY and CDR2 is FYNNEI in the germline V gene. V gave up 4 bases and J gave up 5 bases, with 12 bases separating them. The CDR3 is made up of 13 amino acids. CDR3 nucleotides: TGTGCCAGCAGTGTTGGTAGTTTCGACGAGCAGTACTTC. Its translation is CASSVGSFDEQYF.

This clone was seen a handful of times. V usage is TRBV28 and J usage is TRBJ1-4; the match to TRBD1 covers 7 bases. V was pared by 7 bases and J by 7 bases, with 9 bases of the junction left unmatched. There are 14 residues in the CDR3. CDR1 is MDHEN and CDR2 is SYDVKM in the germline V gene. CDR3 amino acids: CASKSGQGGEKLFF. CDR3 DNA: TGTGCCAGCAAATCCGGCCAGGGGGGTGAAAAACTGTTTTTT.

The rearrangement joins TRBV4-2 to TRBJ2-5; a possible D gene is TRBD2 (6 bases). Germline lookup yields CDR1 LGHNA and CDR2 YNFKEQ. This CDR3 is 16 amino acids long. The ends were cut back, 0 bases at V and 2 bases at J, with 13 bases in the middle. CDR3 amino acids: CASSQDPTSPQETQYF. CDR3 DNA: TGTGCCAGCAGCCAAGATCCTACTAGCCCACAAGAGACCCAGTACTTC.

The J gene is TRBJ2-3, the V gene TRBV5-1; D may be TRBD2 (6 bases). CDR3 length: 15 residues. V shed 1 base and J shed 2 bases, with 11 bases lying between them. Germline V CDR1 and CDR2: SGHRS, YFSETQ. CDR3 nucleotide sequence: TGCGCCAGCAGCTTGAGGAGGGGCTCCACAGATACGCAGTATTTT. This codes for CASSLRRGSTDTQYF. Combining the CDR3 with reference TRBV5-1 and TRBJ2-3 gives the whole variable domain KAGVTQTPRYLIKTRGQQVTLSCSPISGHRSVSWYQQTPGQGLQFLFEYFSETQRNKGNFPGRFSGRQFSNSRSEMNVSTLELGDSALYLCASSLRRGSTDTQYFGPGTRLTVL.

The rearrangement joins TRBV2 to TRBJ2-3; 16 nucleotides align to TRBD2. V shed 6 bases, J shed 4 bases, and the junction held 1 base outside the gene matches. Germline V gene data show CDR1 as SNHLY and CDR2 as FYNNEI. The CDR3 is 15 amino acids. In DNA form, the CDR3 reads TGTGCCAGCAGGGGACTAGCGGGGGGGGCAGATACGCAGTATTTT. Protein: CASRGLAGGADTQYF.

The CDR3 region has the DNA TGTGCCAGCAGTGCCGGTTTAATAGTACGCGAGCAGTACTTC. Translation gives CASSAGLIVREQYF. The chain combines TRBV5-6 with TRBJ2-7; D is ambiguous. The length of the CDR3 is 14 residues. Germline V gives CDR1 SGHDT, CDR2 YYEEEE. Trimming took 5 bases from V and 6 from J, leaving 18 bases between them.